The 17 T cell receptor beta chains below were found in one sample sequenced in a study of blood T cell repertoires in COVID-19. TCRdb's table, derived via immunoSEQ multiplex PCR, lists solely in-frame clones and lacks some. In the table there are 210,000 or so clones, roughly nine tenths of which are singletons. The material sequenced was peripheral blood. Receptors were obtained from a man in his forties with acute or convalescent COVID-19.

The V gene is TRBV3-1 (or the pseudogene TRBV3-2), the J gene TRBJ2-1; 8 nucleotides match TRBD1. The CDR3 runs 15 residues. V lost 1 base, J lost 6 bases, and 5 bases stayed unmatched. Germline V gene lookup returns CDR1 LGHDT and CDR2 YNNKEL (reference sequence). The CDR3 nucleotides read TGTGCCAGCAGCCAAGGGCCAGGGGGCGCCAATGAGCAGTTCTTC. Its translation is CASSQGPGGANEQFF.

CDR3 in amino acids: CASNHRTGSYNEQFF. For the CDR3, the DNA is TGTGCCAGTAATCATAGGACAGGGTCCTACAATGAGCAGTTCTTC. The rearrangement joins TRBV19 to TRBJ2-1, with TRBD1 matching over 8 bases. J gave up 1 base and V 7 bases, and 6 bases lay outside the gene matches. CDR3 length equals 15 residues. Germline values: CDR1 LNHDA, CDR2 SQIVND (reference sequence).

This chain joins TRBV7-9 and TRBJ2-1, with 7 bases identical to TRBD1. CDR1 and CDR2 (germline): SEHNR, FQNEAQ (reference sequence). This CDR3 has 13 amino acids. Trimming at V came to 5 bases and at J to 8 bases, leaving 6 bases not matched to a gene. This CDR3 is CASSLRDSYEQFF. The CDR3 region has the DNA TGTGCCAGCAGCCTTCGGGACAGTTATGAGCAGTTCTTC.

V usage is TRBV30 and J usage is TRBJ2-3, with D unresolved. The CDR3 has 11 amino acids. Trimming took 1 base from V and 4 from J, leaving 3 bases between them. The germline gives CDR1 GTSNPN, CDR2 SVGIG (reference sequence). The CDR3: CAWSDSDTQYF. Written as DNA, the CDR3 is TGTGCCTGGAGTGACTCAGATACGCAGTATTTT. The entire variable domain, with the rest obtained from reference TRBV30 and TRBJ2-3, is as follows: SQTIHQWPATLVQPVGSPLSLECTVEGTSNPNLYWYRQAAGRGLQLLFYSVGIGQISSEVPQNLSASRPQDRQFILSSKKLLLSDSGFYLCAWSDSDTQYFGPGTRLTVL.

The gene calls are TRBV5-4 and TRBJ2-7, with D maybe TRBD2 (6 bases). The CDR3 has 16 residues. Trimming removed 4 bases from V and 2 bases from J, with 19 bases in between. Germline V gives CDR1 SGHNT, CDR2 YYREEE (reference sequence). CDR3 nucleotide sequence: TGTGCCAGCAGCCTCGGTTGGGGGGATCTTACCTACGAGCAGTACTTC. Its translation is CASSLGWGDLTYEQYF.

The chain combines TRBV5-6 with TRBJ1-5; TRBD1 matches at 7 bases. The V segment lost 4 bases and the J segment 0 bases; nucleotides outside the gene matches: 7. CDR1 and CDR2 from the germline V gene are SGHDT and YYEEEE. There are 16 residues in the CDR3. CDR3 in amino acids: CASSVGQSYSNQPQHF. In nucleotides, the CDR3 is TGTGCCAGCAGCGTGGGACAGAGCTATAGCAATCAGCCCCAGCATTTT.

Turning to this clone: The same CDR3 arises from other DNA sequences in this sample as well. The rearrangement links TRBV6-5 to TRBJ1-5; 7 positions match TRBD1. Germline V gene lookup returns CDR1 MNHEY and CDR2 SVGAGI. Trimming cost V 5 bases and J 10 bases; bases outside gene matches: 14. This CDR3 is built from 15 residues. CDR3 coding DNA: TGTGCCAGCAGTCAGGTCGGACAGGCCAGCGAACCCCAGCATTTT. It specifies CASSQVGQASEPQHF.

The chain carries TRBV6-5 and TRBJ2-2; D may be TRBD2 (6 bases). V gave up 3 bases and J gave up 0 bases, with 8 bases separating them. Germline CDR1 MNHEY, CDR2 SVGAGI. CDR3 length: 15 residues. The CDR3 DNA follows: TGTGCCAGCAGTTATACGGGGGCGAACACCGGGGAGCTGTTTTTT. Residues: CASSYTGANTGELFF.

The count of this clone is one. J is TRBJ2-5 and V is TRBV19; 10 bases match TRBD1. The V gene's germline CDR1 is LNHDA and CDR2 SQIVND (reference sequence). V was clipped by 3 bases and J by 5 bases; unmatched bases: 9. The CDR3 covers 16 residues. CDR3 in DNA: TGTGCCAGTAGTATCCCGGGACAGGGGTTTGGTGAGACCCAGTACTTC. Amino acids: CASSIPGQGFGETQYF.

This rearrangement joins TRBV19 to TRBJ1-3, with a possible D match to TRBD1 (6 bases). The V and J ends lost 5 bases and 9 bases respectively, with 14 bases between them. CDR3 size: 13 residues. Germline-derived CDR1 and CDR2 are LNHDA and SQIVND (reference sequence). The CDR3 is CASSGTRVGTIYF. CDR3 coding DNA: TGTGCCAGTAGTGGGACAAGAGTCGGCACCATATATTTT.

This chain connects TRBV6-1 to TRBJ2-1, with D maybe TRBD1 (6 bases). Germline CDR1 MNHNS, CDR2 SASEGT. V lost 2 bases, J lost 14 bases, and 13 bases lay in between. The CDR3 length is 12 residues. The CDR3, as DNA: TGTGCCAGCAGTGAAACAGGGAGTTATGAGTTCTTC. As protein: CASSETGSYEFF.

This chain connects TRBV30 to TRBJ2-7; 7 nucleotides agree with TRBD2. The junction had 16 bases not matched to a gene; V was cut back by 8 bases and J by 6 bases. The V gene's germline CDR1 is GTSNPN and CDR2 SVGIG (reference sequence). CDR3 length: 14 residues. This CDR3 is CAGSGAQRWGEQYF. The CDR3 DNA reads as TGTGCCGGAAGCGGGGCCCAGCGTTGGGGCGAGCAGTACTTC.

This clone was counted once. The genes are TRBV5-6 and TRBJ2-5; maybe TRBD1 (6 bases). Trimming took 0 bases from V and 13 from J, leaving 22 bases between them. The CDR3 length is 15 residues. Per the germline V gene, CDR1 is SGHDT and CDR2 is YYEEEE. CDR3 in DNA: TGTGCCAGCAGCTTGGGGGGGACACCGGAGATAAGTGCGTACTTC. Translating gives CASSLGGTPEISAYF.

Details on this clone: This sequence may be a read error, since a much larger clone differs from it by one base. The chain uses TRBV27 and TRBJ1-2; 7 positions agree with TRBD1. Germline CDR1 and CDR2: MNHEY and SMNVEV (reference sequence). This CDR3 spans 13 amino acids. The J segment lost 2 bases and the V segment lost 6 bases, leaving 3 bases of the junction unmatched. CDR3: CASSRDRNYGYTF. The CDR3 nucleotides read TGTGCCAGCAGCCGGGACAGAAACTATGGCTACACCTTC.

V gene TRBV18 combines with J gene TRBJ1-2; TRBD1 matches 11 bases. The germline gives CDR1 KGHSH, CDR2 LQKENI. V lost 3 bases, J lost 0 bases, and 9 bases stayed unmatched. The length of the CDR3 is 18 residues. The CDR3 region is CASSPLGQGVPSNYGYTF. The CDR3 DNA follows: TGTGCCAGCTCACCGTTGGGACAGGGGGTCCCCTCTAACTATGGCTACACCTTC.

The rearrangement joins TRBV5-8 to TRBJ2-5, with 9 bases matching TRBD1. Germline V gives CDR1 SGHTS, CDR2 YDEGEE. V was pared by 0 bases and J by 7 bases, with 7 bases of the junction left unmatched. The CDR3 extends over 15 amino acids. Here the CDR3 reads CASSLAGQGLRTQYF. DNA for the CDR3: TGTGCCAGCAGCTTGGCGGGACAGGGTTTACGGACCCAGTACTTC.

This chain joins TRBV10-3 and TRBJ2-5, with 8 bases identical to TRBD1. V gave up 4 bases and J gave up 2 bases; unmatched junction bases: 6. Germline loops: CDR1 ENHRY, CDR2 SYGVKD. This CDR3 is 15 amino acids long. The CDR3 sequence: CAISVLGQGQETQYF. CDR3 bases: TGTGCCATCAGTGTTCTTGGACAGGGACAAGAGACCCAGTACTTC.